Described below is a single T cell receptor (beta chain) sequence and its context. Its target is unknown. This sample stems from a study of cytomegalovirus exposure and HLA in healthy donors. PCR was performed using 60 Vbeta and 13 Jbeta primers. Clones were sequenced by immunoSEQ multiplex PCR, and TCRdb holds only the in-frame ones, with some missing. The sample yields approximately 170,000 clones, about 85% seen once. Each donor's status was that of a healthy bone marrow donor. The study, taken as a whole, reports: In a later analysis, TCR beta V- and J-gene trimming showed a link to a missense DCLRE1C variant. Prediction of most subjects' HLA-A and HLA-B alleles by TCR beta sequences was reportedly accurate. Another analysis was done later, and it associated approximately 18,000 TCR beta sequences with HLA alleles at 0.05 false discovery rate.

CDR1 and CDR2 (germline): SEHNR, FQNEAQ (reference sequence). The J segment lost 7 bases and the V segment lost 8 bases, leaving 9 bases of the junction unmatched. The CDR3 has 15 amino acids. The sequence was obtained from a boy between 2 and 10 years old in good health and CMV-seronegative. Sequenced sample: PBMCs. The chain is built from TRBV7-9 and TRBJ2-1, with 12 bases identical to TRBD2. This CDR3 is CASETSGRQRNEQFF. CDR3 coding DNA: TGTGCCAGCGAGACTAGCGGGAGACAGAGGAATGAGCAGTTCTTC.